This entry is about one T cell receptor (beta chain). Method: immunoSEQ multiplex PCR; TCRdb's copy keeps in-frame clones and lacks some. This table holds approximately 260,000 clones, 70% to 90% found once. The data belong to a study of blood T cell repertoires in COVID-19. Sequencing was done on a sample of PBMCs or T cells enriched from blood (not recorded which). This receptor was identified in a woman in her thirties or forties with acute COVID-19.

CDR3 residues: CASSIGIGTRAGELFF. In nucleotides, the CDR3 is TGTGCCAGCTCGATCGGAATTGGGACTCGTGCCGGGGAGCTGTTTTTT. V gene TRBV7-9 combines with J gene TRBJ2-2; D possibly corresponds to TRBD2 (6 bases). CDR3 length: 16 residues. Germline V gene data show CDR1 as SEHNR and CDR2 as FQNEAQ (reference sequence). Between the trimmed V and J ends, which lost 8 bases and 6 bases, there was a span of 22 bases.